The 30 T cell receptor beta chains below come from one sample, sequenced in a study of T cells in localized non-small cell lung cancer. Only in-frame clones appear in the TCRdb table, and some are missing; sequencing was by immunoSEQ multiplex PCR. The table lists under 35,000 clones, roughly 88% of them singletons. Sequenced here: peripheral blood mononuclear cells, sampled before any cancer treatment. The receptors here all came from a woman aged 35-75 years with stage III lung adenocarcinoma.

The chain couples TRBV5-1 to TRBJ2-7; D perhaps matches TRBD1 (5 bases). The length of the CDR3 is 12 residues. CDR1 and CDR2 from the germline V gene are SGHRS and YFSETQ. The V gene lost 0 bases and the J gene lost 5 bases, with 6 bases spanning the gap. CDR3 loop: CASSLVGDEQYF. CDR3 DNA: TGCGCCAGCAGCTTGGTAGGGGACGAGCAGTACTTC.

The CDR3 nucleotides read TGCAGCGTAACACCCGGGACTAGCAGGTCCGAGCAGTTCTTC. Its protein product is CSVTPGTSRSEQFF. This rearrangement joins TRBV29-1 to TRBJ2-1, with 9 bases lining up with TRBD2. Trimming removed 6 bases from V and 10 bases from J; junction bases left unmatched: 13. This CDR3 is built from 14 residues. The germline CDR1 and CDR2 sequences are SQVTM and ANQGSEA.

The CDR3 protein is CASSLQASSSYNEQFF. DNA of the CDR3: TGTGCCAGCAGCTTACAAGCGTCTAGCTCCTACAATGAGCAGTTCTTC. The chain links TRBV7-2 to TRBJ2-1, with D hard to call. V lost 2 bases, J lost 0 bases, and 11 bases lay in between. The germline gives CDR1 SGHTA, CDR2 FQGNSA. This CDR3 is built from 16 residues.

In DNA form, the CDR3 reads TGTGCCAGTAGTACCTCCGGGGCCCAACGTCCTGGAAACACCATATATTTT. Amino acids: CASSTSGAQRPGNTIYF. This chain connects TRBV19 to TRBJ1-3; TRBD1 might be the D (5 bases). Germline V gives CDR1 LNHDA, CDR2 SQIVND (reference sequence). This CDR3 comprises 17 residues. Between the trimmed V and J ends, which lost 4 bases and 2 bases, there was a span of 18 bases.

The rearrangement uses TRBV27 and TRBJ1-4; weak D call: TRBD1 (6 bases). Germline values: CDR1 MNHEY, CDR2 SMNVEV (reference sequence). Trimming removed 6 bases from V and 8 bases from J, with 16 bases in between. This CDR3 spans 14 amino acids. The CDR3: CASSEGGIKEKLFF. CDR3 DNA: TGTGCCAGCAGCGAAGGGGGGATTAAGGAAAAACTGTTTTTT. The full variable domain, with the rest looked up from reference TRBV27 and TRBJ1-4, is EAQVTQNPRYLITVTGKKLTVTCSQNMNHEYMSWYRQDPGLGLRQIYYSMNVEVTDKGDVPEGYKVSRKEKRNFPLILESPSPNQTSLYFCASSEGGIKEKLFFGSGTQLSVL.

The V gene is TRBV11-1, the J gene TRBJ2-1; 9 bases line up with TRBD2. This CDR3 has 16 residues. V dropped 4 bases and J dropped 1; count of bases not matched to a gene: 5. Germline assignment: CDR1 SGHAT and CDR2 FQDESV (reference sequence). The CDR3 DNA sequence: TGTGCCAGCAGCTCACCTAGCGGGGTGTCCTACAATGAGCAGTTCTTC. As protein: CASSSPSGVSYNEQFF.

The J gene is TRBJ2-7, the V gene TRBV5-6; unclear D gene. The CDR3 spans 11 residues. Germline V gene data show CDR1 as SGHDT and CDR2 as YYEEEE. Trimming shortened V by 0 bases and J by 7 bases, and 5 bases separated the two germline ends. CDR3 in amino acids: CASSLGPEQYF. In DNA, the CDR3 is TGTGCCAGCAGCTTGGGACCAGAGCAGTACTTC.

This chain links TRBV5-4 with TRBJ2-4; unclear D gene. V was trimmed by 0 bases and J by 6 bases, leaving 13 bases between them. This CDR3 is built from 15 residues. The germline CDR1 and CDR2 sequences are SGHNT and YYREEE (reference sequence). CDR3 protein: CASSLAKTAGNIQYF. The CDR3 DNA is TGTGCCAGCAGCTTGGCCAAAACCGCCGGAAACATTCAGTACTTC.

CDR3 loop: CAWSSLGTAYQPQHF. The CDR3, as DNA: TGTGCCTGGAGTTCTCTCGGGACAGCTTATCAGCCCCAGCATTTT. The chain employs TRBV30 and TRBJ1-5; 7 nucleotides line up with TRBD1. CDR3 length: 15 amino acids. After removal of 2 bases from V and 5 bases from J, the junction contained 9 bases not matched to a gene. CDR1 is GTSNPN and CDR2 is SVGIG in the germline V gene (reference sequence).

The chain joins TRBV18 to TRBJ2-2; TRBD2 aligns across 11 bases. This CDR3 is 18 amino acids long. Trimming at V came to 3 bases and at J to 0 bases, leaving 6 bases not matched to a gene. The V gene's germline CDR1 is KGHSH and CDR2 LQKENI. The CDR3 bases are TGTGCCAGCTCACCGCGGACACTAGCGGGGGCGAACACCGGGGAGCTGTTTTTT. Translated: CASSPRTLAGANTGELFF. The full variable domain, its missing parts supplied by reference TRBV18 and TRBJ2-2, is NAGVMQNPRHLVRRRGQEARLRCSPMKGHSHVYWYRQLPEEGLKFMVYLQKENIIDESGMPKERFSAEFPKEGPSILRIQQVVRGDSAAYFCASSPRTLAGANTGELFFGEGSRLTVL.

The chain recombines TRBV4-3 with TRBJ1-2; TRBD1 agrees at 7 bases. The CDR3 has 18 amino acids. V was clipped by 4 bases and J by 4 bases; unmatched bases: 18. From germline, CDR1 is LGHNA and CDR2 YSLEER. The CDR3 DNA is TGCGCCAGCAGCCCCCCCGGGACAGAGGCCCGTTTGGTCTATGGCTACACCTTC. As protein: CASSPPGTEARLVYGYTF.

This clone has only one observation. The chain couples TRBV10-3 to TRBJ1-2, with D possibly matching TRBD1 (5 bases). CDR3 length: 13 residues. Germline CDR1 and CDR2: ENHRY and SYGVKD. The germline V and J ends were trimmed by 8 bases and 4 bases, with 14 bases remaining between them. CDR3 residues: CAIEGRGGYGYTF. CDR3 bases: TGTGCCATCGAGGGGCGTGGAGGCTATGGCTACACCTTC.

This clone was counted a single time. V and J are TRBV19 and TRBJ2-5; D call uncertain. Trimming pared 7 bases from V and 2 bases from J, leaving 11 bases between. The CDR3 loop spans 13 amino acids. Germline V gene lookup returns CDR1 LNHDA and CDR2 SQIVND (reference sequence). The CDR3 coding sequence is TGTGCCAGTAAGGGCAGAAGTCAAGAGACCCAGTACTTC. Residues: CASKGRSQETQYF.

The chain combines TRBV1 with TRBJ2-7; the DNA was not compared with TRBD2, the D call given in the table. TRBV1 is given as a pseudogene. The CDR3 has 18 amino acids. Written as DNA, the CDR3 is TGCACCAGCAGAGGGGGTAGCGGGACCCCCTCTCGACCCTACGAGCAGTACTTC. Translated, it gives CTSRGGSGTPSRPYEQYF.

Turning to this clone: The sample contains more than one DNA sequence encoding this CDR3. The CDR3 loop reads CASSWVNEKLFF. CDR3 coding DNA: TGTGCCAGCAGTTGGGTTAATGAAAAACTGTTTTTT. The chain joins TRBV6-6 to TRBJ1-4; D gene uncertain. Germline V gives CDR1 MNHNY, CDR2 SVGAGI (reference sequence). V gave up 4 bases and J gave up 4 bases, with 4 bases separating them. This CDR3 is 12 amino acids long.

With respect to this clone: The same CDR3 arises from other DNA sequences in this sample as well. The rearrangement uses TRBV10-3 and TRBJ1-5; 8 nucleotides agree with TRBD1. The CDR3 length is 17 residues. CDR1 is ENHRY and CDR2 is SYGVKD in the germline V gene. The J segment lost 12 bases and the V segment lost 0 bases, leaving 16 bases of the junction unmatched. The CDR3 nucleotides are TGTGCCATCAGTGAGTCGGGGGGGACAGGTATGTTAAAGGTCCAGCATTTT. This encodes CAISESGGTGMLKVQHF.

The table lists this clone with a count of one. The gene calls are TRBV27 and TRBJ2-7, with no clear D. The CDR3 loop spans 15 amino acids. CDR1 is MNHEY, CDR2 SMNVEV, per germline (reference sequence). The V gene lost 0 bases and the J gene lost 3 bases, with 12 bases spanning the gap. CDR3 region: CASSLSRVALYEQYF. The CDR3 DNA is TGTGCCAGCAGTTTATCCCGGGTGGCCCTCTACGAGCAGTACTTC.

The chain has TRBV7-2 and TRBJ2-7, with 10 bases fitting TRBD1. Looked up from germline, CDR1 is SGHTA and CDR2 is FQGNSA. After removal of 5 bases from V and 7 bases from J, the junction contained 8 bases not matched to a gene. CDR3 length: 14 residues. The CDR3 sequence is CASSHRQGAGEQYF. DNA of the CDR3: TGTGCCAGCAGCCACCGACAGGGGGCAGGGGAGCAGTACTTC.

The CDR3 nucleotides read TGTGCCAGTAGTATAGGGACCGCCCGAGGGGAGACCCAGTACTTC. Translated: CASSIGTARGETQYF. The J gene is TRBJ2-5, the V gene TRBV19; TRBD2 might be the D (5 bases). Germline CDR1 is LNHDA and CDR2 is SQIVND (reference sequence). With 1 base removed from V and 5 bases from J, the gap between germline ends came to 14 bases. CDR3 size: 15 residues.

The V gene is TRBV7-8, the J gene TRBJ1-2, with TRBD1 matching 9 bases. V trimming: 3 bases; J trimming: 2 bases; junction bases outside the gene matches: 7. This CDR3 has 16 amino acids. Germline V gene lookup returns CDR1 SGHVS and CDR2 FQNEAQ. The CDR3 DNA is TGTGCCAGCAGCTTCCGCCCGGGACAGGGCAACTATGGCTACACCTTC. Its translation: CASSFRPGQGNYGYTF.

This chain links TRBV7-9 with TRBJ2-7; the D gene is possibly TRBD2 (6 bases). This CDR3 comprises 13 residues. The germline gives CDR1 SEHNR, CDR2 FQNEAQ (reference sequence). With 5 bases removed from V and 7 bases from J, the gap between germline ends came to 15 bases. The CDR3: CASSPGRAGEQYF. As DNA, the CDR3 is TGTGCCAGCAGCCCGGGGCGCGCGGGGGAGCAGTACTTC.

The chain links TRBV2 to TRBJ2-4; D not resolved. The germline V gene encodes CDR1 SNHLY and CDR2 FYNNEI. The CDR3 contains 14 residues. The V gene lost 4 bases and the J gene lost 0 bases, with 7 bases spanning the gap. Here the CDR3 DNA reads TGTGCCAGCAGTGGAGGCGTAGCCAAAAACATTCAGTACTTC. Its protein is CASSGGVAKNIQYF.

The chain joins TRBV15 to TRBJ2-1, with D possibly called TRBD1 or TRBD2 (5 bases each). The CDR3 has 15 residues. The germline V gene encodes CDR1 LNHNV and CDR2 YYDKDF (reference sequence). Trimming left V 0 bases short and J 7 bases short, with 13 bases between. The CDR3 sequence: CATSREGEGWNEQFF. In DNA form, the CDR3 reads TGTGCCACCAGCAGAGAGGGGGAAGGTTGGAATGAGCAGTTCTTC.

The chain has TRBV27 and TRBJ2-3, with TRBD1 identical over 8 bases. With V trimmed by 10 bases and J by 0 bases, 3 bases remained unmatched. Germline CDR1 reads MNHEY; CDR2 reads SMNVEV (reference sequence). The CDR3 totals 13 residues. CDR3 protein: CATRTGSTDTQYF. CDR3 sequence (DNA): TGTGCCACCCGGACAGGGAGCACAGATACGCAGTATTTT.

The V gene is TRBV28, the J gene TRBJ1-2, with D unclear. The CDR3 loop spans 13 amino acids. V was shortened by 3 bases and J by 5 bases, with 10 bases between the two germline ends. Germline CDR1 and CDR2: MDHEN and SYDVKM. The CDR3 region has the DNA TGTGCCAGCAGTTTCCCCAACAAGTATGGCTACACCTTC. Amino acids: CASSFPNKYGYTF.

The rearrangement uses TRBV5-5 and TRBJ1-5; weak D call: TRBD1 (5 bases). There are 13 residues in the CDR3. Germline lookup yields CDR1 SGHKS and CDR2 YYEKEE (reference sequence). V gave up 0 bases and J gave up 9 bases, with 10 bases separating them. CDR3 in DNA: TGTGCCAGCAGCTTGGCACAGGCATTGCCCCAGCATTTT. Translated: CASSLAQALPQHF. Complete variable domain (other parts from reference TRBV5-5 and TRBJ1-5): DAGVTQSPTHLIKTRGQQVTLRCSPISGHKSVSWYQQVLGQGPQFIFQYYEKEERGRGNFPDRFSARQFPNYSSELNVNALLLGDSALYLCASSLAQALPQHFGDGTRLSIL.

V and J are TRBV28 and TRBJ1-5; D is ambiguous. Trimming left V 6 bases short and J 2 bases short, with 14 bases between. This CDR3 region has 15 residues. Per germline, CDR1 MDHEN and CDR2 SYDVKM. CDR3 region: CASSYPGGGNQPQHF. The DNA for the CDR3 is TGTGCCAGCAGCTATCCAGGCGGAGGCAATCAGCCCCAGCATTTT.

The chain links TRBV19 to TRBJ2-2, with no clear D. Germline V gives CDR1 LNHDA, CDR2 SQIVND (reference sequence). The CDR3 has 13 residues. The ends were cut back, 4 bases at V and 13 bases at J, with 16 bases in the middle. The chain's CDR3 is CASSTDSALGLFF. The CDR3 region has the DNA TGTGCCAGTAGTACAGACTCCGCATTGGGGCTGTTTTTT.

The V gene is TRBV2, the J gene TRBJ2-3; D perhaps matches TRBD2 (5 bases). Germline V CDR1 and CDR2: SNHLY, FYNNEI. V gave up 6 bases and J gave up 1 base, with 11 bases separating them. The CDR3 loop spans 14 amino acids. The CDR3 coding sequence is TGTGCCAGCAGCCTAGAGAGGGGCACAGATACGCAGTATTTT. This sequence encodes CASSLERGTDTQYF. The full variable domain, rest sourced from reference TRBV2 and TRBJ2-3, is EPEVTQTPSHQVTQMGQEVILRCVPISNHLYFYWYRQILGQKVEFLVSFYNNEISEKSEIFDDQFSVERPDGSNFTLKIRSTKLEDSAMYFCASSLERGTDTQYFGPGTRLTVL.

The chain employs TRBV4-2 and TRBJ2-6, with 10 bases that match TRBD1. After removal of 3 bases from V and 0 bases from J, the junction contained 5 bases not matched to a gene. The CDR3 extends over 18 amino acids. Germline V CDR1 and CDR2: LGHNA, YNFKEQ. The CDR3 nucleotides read TGTGCCAGCAGCCACGGGGGACAGGGGTTCTCTGGGGCCAACGTCCTGACTTTC. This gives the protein CASSHGGQGFSGANVLTF.